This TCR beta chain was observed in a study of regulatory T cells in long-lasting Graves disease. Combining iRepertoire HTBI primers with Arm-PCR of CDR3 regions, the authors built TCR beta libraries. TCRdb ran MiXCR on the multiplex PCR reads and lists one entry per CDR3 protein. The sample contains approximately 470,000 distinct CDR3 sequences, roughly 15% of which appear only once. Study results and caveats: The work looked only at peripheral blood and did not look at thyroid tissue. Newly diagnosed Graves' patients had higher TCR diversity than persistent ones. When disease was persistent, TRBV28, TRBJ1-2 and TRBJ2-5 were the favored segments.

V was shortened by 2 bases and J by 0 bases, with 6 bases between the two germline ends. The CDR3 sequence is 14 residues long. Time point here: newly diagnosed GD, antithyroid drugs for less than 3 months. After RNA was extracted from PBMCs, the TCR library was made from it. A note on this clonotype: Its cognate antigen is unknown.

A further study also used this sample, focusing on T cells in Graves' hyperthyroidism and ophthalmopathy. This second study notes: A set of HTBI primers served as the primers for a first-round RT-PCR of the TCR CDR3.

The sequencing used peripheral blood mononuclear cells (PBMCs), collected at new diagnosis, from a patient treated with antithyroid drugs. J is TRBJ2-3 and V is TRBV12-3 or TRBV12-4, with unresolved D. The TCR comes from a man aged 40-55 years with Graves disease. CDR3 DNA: TGTGCCAGCAGTTTACAGTTAAGCACAGATACGCAGTATTTT. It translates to CASSLQLSTDTQYF.